These 5 T cell receptor beta chains were all obtained from the same sample, sequenced in a study of cytomegalovirus exposure and HLA in healthy donors. 60 Vbeta and 13 Jbeta primers were used in PCR. Method: immunoSEQ multiplex PCR; TCRdb's copy keeps in-frame clones and lacks some. The sample contains under 65,000 clones, almost 85% of which appear only once. The sample was PBMCs. The source is a man in his fifties or sixties in good health and CMV-seronegative.

The chain couples TRBV7-3 to TRBJ2-3, with TRBD2 identical over 7 bases. Germline V gives CDR1 SGHTA, CDR2 FQGTGA. The CDR3 runs 15 residues. J gave up 1 base and V 4 bases, and 5 bases lay outside the gene matches. CDR3: CASSSGLVRTDTQYF. The CDR3, as DNA: TGTGCCAGCAGCTCTGGACTAGTTCGCACAGATACGCAGTATTTT.

This clone was counted between two and nine times. The chain carries TRBV4-2 and TRBJ2-3, with D tentatively TRBD2 (6 bases). The CDR3 is 15 amino acids. Between the trimmed V and J ends, which lost 1 base and 6 bases, there was a span of 14 bases. Germline V gene data show CDR1 as LGHNA and CDR2 as YNFKEQ. Here the CDR3 reads CASSQVGHSGDTQYF. CDR3 in DNA: TGTGCCAGCAGCCAAGTAGGTCATAGCGGCGATACGCAGTATTTT.

The genes are TRBV27 and TRBJ2-3; 16 nucleotides match TRBD2. V gave up 6 bases and J gave up 0 bases; unmatched junction bases: 6. CDR1 MNHEY and CDR2 SMNVEV come from the germline V gene (reference sequence). The CDR3 consists of 18 residues. The CDR3 protein is CASRLLGLAGGSTDTQYF. Written as DNA, the CDR3 is TGTGCCAGCAGGCTCCTGGGACTAGCGGGGGGGAGCACAGATACGCAGTATTTT.

The genes are TRBV6-5 and TRBJ1-1; the D gene is possibly TRBD1 (6 bases). In germline, CDR1 is MNHEY, CDR2 SVGAGI. The CDR3 length is 15 residues. V was clipped by 6 bases and J by 0 bases, with 14 bases between them. The CDR3 loop is CASRPQGNVNTEAFF. The CDR3 bases are TGTGCCAGCAGACCTCAGGGGAACGTGAACACTGAAGCTTTCTTT.

The chain is built from TRBV9 and TRBJ2-1; D perhaps matches TRBD2 (5 bases). Germline CDR1 SGDLS, CDR2 YYNGEE. Trimming pared 0 bases from V and 12 bases from J, leaving 16 bases between. This CDR3 contains 14 residues. CDR3 nucleotide sequence: TGTGCCAGCAGCGTAGTGGCGGGCGATAGCCGGCAGTTCTTC. Translated, it gives CASSVVAGDSRQFF.